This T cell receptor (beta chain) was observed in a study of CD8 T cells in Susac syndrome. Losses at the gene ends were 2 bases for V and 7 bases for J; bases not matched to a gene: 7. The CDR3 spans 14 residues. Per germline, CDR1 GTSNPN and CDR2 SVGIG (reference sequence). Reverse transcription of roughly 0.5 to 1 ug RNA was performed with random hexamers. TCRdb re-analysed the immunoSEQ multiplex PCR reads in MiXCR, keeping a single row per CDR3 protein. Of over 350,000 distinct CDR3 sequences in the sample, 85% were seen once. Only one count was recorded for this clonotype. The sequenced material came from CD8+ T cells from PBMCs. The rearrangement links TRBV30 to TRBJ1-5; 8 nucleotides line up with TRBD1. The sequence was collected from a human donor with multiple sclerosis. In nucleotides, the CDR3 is TGTGCCTGGAGTCCCGGACAGGGATCCCAGCCCCAGCATTTT. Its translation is CAWSPGQGSQPQHF.